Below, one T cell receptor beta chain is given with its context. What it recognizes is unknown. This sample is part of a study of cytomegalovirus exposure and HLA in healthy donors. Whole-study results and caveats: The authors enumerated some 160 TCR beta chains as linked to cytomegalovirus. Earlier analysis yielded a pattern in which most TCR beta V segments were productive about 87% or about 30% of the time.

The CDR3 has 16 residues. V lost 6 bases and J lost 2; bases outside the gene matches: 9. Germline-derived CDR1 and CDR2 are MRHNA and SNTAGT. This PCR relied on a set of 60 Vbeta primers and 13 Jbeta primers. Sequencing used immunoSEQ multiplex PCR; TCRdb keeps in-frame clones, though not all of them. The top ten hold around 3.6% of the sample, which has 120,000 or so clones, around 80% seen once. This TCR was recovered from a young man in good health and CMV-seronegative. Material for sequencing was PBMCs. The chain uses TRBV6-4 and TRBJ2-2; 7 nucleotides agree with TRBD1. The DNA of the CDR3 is TGTGCCAGCAGGGCACAGGGGTCCCTCAACACCGGGGAGCTGTTTTTT. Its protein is CASRAQGSLNTGELFF.